This T cell receptor (beta chain) was retrieved from a study of blood T cell repertoires in COVID-19. Study-level background: Sources were T cells, B-cell-depleted T cells, or PBMCs; the material itself was cDNA or gDNA.

Followed longitudinally, the Seattle patients had been enrolled during active infection. CDR3 size: 14 residues. V shed 8 bases, J shed 0 bases, and the junction held 5 bases outside the gene matches. The V gene's germline CDR1 is MNHEY and CDR2 SVGAGI. The authors' processing: Estimation of nucleated cell counts relied on the amplification of reference gene primers. Method: immunoSEQ multiplex PCR; TCRdb's copy keeps in-frame clones and lacks some. That table supplies the V and J calls and clone size; D and trimming were determined from the DNA. Here the sample spans roughly 180,000 clones, approximately 78% being singletons.

The sequence came from a woman aged 80 or over with COVID-19, enrolled during active disease. V usage is TRBV6-5 and J usage is TRBJ2-7; TRBD2 matches at 9 bases. Sequenced sample: peripheral blood. CDR3 nucleotides: TGTGCCAGCCGGAGCGGGAGGAGCTCCTACGAGCAGTACTTC. Protein sequence: CASRSGRSSYEQYF.